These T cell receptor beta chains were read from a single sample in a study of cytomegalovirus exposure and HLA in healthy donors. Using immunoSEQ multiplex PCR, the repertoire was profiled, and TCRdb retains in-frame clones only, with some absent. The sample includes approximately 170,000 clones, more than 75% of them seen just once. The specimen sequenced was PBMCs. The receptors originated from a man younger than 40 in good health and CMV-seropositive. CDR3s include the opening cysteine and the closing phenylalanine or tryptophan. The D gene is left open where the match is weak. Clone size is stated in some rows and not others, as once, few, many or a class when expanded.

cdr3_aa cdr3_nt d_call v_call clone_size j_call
CAISGQGASDYGYTF TGTGCCATCAGTGGACAGGGGGCTTCCGACTATGGCTACACCTTC TRBD1 TRBV10-3 - TRBJ1-2
CASRASVTDTQYF TGTGCCAGCAGGGCTAGCGTCACAGATACGCAGTATTTT - TRBV27 - TRBJ2-3
CASSSRRRGSGELFF TGTGCCAGCAGCTCCAGGAGGCGGGGTAGCGGGGAGCTGTTTTTT - TRBV7-6 - TRBJ2-2
CASKVGADSNQPQHF TGTGCCAGCAAAGTAGGGGCCGATAGCAATCAGCCCCAGCATTTT - TRBV27 - TRBJ1-5
CASSLGPGGGYTF TGTGCCAGCAGCTTAGGACCAGGGGGTGGCTACACCTTC TRBD1 TRBV7-2 - TRBJ1-2
CASTTWDRGEKLFF TGTGCCAGCACCACTTGGGACAGAGGGGAAAAACTGTTTTTT TRBD1 TRBV6-1 once TRBJ1-4
CASSLGLVVEQFF TGTGCCAGCAGCTTAGGACTAGTGGTTGAGCAGTTCTTC - TRBV7-9 once TRBJ2-1
CASYSVQETQYF TGTGCCAGCTACTCGGTCCAAGAGACCCAGTACTTC - TRBV2 - TRBJ2-5
CASSWGPNTEAFF TGTGCCAGCAGCTGGGGGCCGAACACTGAAGCTTTCTTT - TRBV7-3 - TRBJ1-1
CASKEGRGNTEAFF TGTGCCAGCAAAGAGGGCAGGGGGAATACTGAAGCTTTCTTT TRBD1 TRBV27 - TRBJ1-1
CASSVRPGQGYGYTF TGTGCCAGCAGCGTCCGCCCCGGACAGGGTTATGGCTACACCTTC TRBD1 TRBV9 - TRBJ1-2
CASSVGQGGGYTF TGTGCCAGCAGCGTAGGTCAGGGGGGTGGCTACACCTTC TRBD1 TRBV9 - TRBJ1-2
CASPRVTNEKLFF TGCGCCAGCCCCCGGGTAACTAATGAAAAACTGTTTTTT - TRBV5-1 - TRBJ1-4
CASSQQSGAAFF TGTGCCAGTAGCCAACAGTCAGGGGCAGCTTTCTTT - TRBV19 - TRBJ1-1
CSVEDSGSLMDTQYF TGCAGCGTTGAGGATAGCGGGAGCTTAATGGATACGCAGTATTTT TRBD2 TRBV29-1 - TRBJ2-3
CASSFGQQETQYF TGTGCCAGCAGCTTTGGACAGCAAGAGACCCAGTACTTC - TRBV11-2 - TRBJ2-5
CSARDQNTQYF TGCAGTGCTAGAGACCAGAATACGCAGTATTTT - TRBV20-1 - TRBJ2-3
CATSDRPQSANEQYF TGTGCCACCTCGGACAGGCCCCAATCGGCAAACGAGCAGTACTTC TRBD1 TRBV19 - TRBJ2-7
CASSLLKGEVYNEQFF TGTGCCAGCAGCTTACTCAAGGGAGAGGTCTACAATGAGCAGTTCTTC - TRBV7-8 - TRBJ2-1
CASSAERGYNEQFF TGTGCCAGCAGCGCAGAGCGGGGATACAATGAGCAGTTCTTC TRBD2 TRBV9 - TRBJ2-1
CASSQTSGEGNEQFF TGTGCCAGCTCCCAGACTAGCGGGGAAGGGAATGAGCAGTTCTTC TRBD2 TRBV18 - TRBJ2-1
CASSLGTGLTDTQYF TGTGCCAGCAGCTTAGGTACGGGGTTAACAGATACGCAGTATTTT - TRBV7-8 - TRBJ2-3
CASSRRDYNTGELFF TGCGCCAGCAGCCGCCGGGACTACAACACCGGGGAGCTGTTTTTT TRBD2 TRBV5-1 - TRBJ2-2
CASSLWRNTEAFF TGTGCCAGCAGTTTATGGAGGAACACTGAAGCTTTCTTT - TRBV27 - TRBJ1-1
CASSSLLGLAGDRRNEQFF TGTGCCAGCAGCTCCCTTCTTGGGCTAGCGGGAGACCGGAGGAATGAGCAGTTCTTC TRBD2 TRBV7-9 - TRBJ2-1
CASGKLDRQETQYF TGTGCCAGTGGCAAGTTGGACAGACAAGAGACCCAGTACTTC - TRBV19 - TRBJ2-5
CASSLDNGGFDTEAFF TGTGCCAGCAGCTTAGACAATGGAGGGTTTGACACTGAAGCTTTCTTT - TRBV7-8 - TRBJ1-1
CASSRPGDPNYGYTF TGTGCCAGCAGCCGGCCAGGGGATCCTAACTATGGCTACACCTTC - TRBV4-2 - TRBJ1-2
CASSPGPDTQYF TGTGCCAGCTCACCTGGCCCAGATACGCAGTATTTT - TRBV27 - TRBJ2-3
CASSVGAAANEQFF TGTGCCAGCAGCGTAGGTGCGGCTGCAAATGAGCAGTTCTTC - TRBV9 - TRBJ2-1
CASSEGWLSYEQYF TGTGCCAGCAGTGAAGGGTGGCTCTCCTACGAGCAGTACTTC - TRBV2 - TRBJ2-7
CASSPPSGGGLGNTEAFF TGTGCCAGCTCACCACCTTCGGGCGGAGGGCTAGGGAACACTGAAGCTTTCTTT - TRBV18 - TRBJ1-1
CASKREYNEKLFF TGTGCCAGCAAGCGGGAGTACAATGAAAAACTGTTTTTT - TRBV27 - TRBJ1-4
CASSPLGTEFYNEQFF TGTGCCAGCAGCCCCCTAGGGACAGAGTTCTACAATGAGCAGTTCTTC TRBD1 TRBV14 - TRBJ2-1
CASSAGDPNEKLFF TGTGCCAGTAGTGCAGGGGATCCTAATGAAAAACTGTTTTTT - TRBV19 - TRBJ1-4
CASSAPGRGGSEQFF TGTGCCAGCAGCGCTCCGGGACGAGGGGGCAGTGAGCAGTTCTTC TRBD1 TRBV7-6 - TRBJ2-1
CASSPREGQYTQYF TGCGCCAGCAGCCCTCGGGAGGGCCAATATACGCAGTATTTT TRBD2 TRBV4-1 - TRBJ2-3
CSVEEGGETQYF TGCAGCGTTGAAGAGGGGGGTGAGACCCAGTACTTC - TRBV29-1 - TRBJ2-5
CASSIGDRVFATNEKLFF TGTGCCAGTAGTATAGGGGACAGGGTTTTTGCAACTAATGAAAAACTGTTTTTT TRBD1 TRBV19 - TRBJ1-4
CASSTGLGQPQHF TGTGCCAGCAGTACAGGGCTGGGCCAGCCCCAGCATTTT - TRBV6-5 - TRBJ1-5
CASSLGSLSGNTIYF TGTGCCAGCAGCCTCGGTAGCCTCTCTGGAAACACCATATATTTT - TRBV7-9 - TRBJ1-3
CASSVSGTGSYEQYF TGTGCCAGCAGCGTGAGCGGGACCGGCTCCTACGAGCAGTACTTC TRBD2 TRBV9 - TRBJ2-7
CATSSRMASGSEQFF TGTGCCACCAGCAGCCGTATGGCTAGCGGGAGTGAGCAGTTCTTC TRBD2 TRBV15 - TRBJ2-1
CASSPETTNTGELFF TGTGCCAGCTCACCAGAGACAACGAACACCGGGGAGCTGTTTTTT - TRBV18 - TRBJ2-2
CASSSRGGNEKLFF TGCGCCAGCAGCTCCAGAGGAGGGAATGAAAAACTGTTTTTT - TRBV5-1 few TRBJ1-4
CASSQDRMTRGTGELFF TGCGCCAGCAGCCAAGATAGGATGACCCGCGGCACCGGGGAGCTGTTTTTT - TRBV4-3 few TRBJ2-2
CASSEQASGSTGELFF TGTGCCAGCAGTGAACAGGCTAGCGGGTCGACCGGGGAGCTGTTTTTT TRBD2 TRBV2 - TRBJ2-2
CASSYSPARRQETQYF TGTGCCAGCAGCTATTCGCCAGCGCGGCGCCAAGAGACCCAGTACTTC - TRBV11-2 - TRBJ2-5
CASSYGTGVTGELFF TGTGCCAGCAGTTACGGGACAGGGGTGACCGGGGAGCTGTTTTTT TRBD1 TRBV6-5 - TRBJ2-2
CASSVTTERGSYEQYF TGTGCCAGCAGCGTAACCACAGAGCGGGGCTCCTACGAGCAGTACTTC TRBD2 TRBV9 - TRBJ2-7
CASSLDKASGIYEQYF TGTGCCAGCAGCTTAGATAAGGCTAGCGGGATCTACGAGCAGTACTTC TRBD2 TRBV11-2 - TRBJ2-7
CASSSRAGEWGETQYF TGTGCCAGCAGCTCCCGAGCAGGGGAGTGGGGGGAGACCCAGTACTTC - TRBV11-3 - TRBJ2-5